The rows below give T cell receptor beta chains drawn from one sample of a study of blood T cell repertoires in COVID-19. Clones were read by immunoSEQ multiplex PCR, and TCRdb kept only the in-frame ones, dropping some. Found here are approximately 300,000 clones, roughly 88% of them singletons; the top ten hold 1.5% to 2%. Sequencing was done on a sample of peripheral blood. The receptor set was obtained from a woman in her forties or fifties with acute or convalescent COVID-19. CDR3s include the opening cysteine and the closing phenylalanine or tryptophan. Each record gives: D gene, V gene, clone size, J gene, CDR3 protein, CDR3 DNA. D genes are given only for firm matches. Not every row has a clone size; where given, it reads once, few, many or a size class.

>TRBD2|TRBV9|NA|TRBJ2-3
CASSVSGKLDTQYF
TGTGCCAGCAGCGTTAGCGGGAAGCTAGATACGCAGTATTTT
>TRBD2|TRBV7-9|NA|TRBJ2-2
CASKKREGETGELFF
TGTGCCAGCAAAAAGCGGGAGGGAGAGACCGGGGAGCTGTTTTTT
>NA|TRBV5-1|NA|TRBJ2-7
CASSLRGAEGYEQYF
TGCGCCAGCAGCTTGCGGGGGGCGGAGGGCTACGAGCAGTACTTC
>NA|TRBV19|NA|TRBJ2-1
CASSITPGEYNEQFF
TGTGCCAGTAGTATCACCCCAGGGGAGTACAATGAGCAGTTCTTC
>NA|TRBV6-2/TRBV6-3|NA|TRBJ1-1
CASSYSTLSGGAFF
TGTGCCAGCAGTTACTCGACCCTATCCGGCGGGGCTTTCTTT
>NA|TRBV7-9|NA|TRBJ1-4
CASSQRPPRGNEKLFF
TGTGCCAGCAGCCAACGTCCCCCCCGGGGGAATGAAAAACTGTTTTTT
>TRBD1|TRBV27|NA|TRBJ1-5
CATRRQGRGNQPQHF
TGTGCCACAAGAAGACAGGGCCGGGGCAATCAGCCCCAGCATTTT
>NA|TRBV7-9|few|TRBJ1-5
CASSPQGGSNQPQHF
TGTGCCAGCAGTCCTCAGGGAGGAAGCAATCAGCCCCAGCATTTT
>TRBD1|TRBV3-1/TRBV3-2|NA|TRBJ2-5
CASSFGTGLQETQYF
TGTGCCAGCAGCTTTGGGACAGGCTTACAAGAGACCCAGTACTTC
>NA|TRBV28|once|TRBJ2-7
CASSPRGRNYEQYF
TGTGCCAGCAGTCCCCGCGGCCGCAACTACGAGCAGTACTTC
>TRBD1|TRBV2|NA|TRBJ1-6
CASLNRGDSPLHF
TGTGCCAGTTTGAACAGGGGTGATTCACCCCTCCACTTT
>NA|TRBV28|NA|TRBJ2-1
CASYSSYNEQFF
TGTGCCAGCTATAGCTCCTACAATGAGCAGTTCTTC
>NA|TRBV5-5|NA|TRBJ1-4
CASSSGRGLTNEKLFF
TGTGCCAGCAGCTCGGGGAGGGGTCTAACTAATGAAAAACTGTTTTTT
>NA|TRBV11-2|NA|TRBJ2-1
CASSWRLALSTSGHNEQFF
TGTGCCAGCAGCTGGCGGCTAGCCTTATCGACGTCTGGGCACAATGAGCAGTTCTTC
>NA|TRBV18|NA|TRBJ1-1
CASSPGGRGTEAFF
TGTGCCAGCTCACCGGGAGGACGCGGCACTGAAGCTTTCTTT
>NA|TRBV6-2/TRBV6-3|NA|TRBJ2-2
CASSSWTAGELFF
TGTGCCAGCAGTTCTTGGACAGCCGGGGAGCTGTTTTTT
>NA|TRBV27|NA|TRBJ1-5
CASSLGSVGNQPQHF
TGTGCCAGCAGCCTAGGGAGTGTCGGCAATCAGCCCCAGCATTTT
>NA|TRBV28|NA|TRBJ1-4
CASRIQGQAEKLFF
TGTGCCAGCAGGATACAGGGCCAGGCTGAAAAACTGTTTTTT